The 15 T cell receptor beta chains in this list originate from one sample, sequenced in a study of a mutant IDH1 vaccine in newly diagnosed glioma. Described time point: baseline, week 1 (first vaccination visit). As for treatment: pre-vaccination baseline after standard-of-care therapy. The assay was immunoSEQ multiplex PCR, and TCRdb's table has in-frame clones only and misses some. The table includes around 18,000 clones, about 95% detected once. The specimen was peripheral blood mononuclear cells (PBMCs), collected from a glioma patient treated with radiotherapy, temozolomide or both. These receptors were obtained from a woman aged 18-29 years with glioma. Some clones in this sample may be carry-over from other donors' samples.

This chain connects TRBV5-1 to TRBJ2-7; 13 bases match TRBD2. This CDR3 has 16 residues. Germline V gene sequence: CDR1 SGHRS, CDR2 YFSETQ. With 6 bases clipped from V and 0 bases from J, the junction kept 6 bases outside the gene matches. The CDR3 region has the DNA TGCGCCAGCACATGGGGACTAGCGGGGAGCTCCTACGAGCAGTACTTC. Protein sequence: CASTWGLAGSSYEQYF.

The chain employs TRBV29-1 and TRBJ2-1; 9 bases match TRBD1. Germline V gene lookup returns CDR1 SQVTM and CDR2 ANQGSEA. The CDR3 extends over 17 amino acids. The J segment lost 2 bases and the V segment lost 4 bases, leaving 12 bases of the junction unmatched. CDR3 amino acids: CSVVPPTDRGTYNEQFF. Written as DNA, the CDR3 is TGCAGCGTTGTCCCCCCCACAGACAGGGGGACCTACAATGAGCAGTTCTTC.

The chain links TRBV2 to TRBJ1-5, with TRBD1 as a possible D gene (5 bases). The CDR3 is 15 residues long. V was clipped by 7 bases and J by 0 bases, with 13 bases between them. Germline CDR1 reads SNHLY; CDR2 reads FYNNEI. CDR3 amino acids: CASTRDSSSNQPQHF. The DNA for the CDR3 is TGTGCCAGCACCCGGGACTCCAGTAGCAATCAGCCCCAGCATTTT.

This clone was picked up a small number of times. The genes are TRBV15 and TRBJ2-3; 7 bases line up with TRBD2. Germline-derived CDR1 and CDR2 are LNHNV and YYDKDF (reference sequence). V dropped 1 base and J dropped 1; count of bases not matched to a gene: 5. CDR3 length equals 16 residues. CDR3 in amino acids: CATSRADAGGTDTQYF. CDR3 nucleotides: TGTGCCACCAGCAGAGCCGATGCGGGGGGCACAGATACGCAGTATTTT.

The chain employs TRBV19 and TRBJ2-5; D gene ambiguous. In germline, CDR1 is LNHDA, CDR2 SQIVND (reference sequence). The CDR3 totals 14 residues. V lost 2 bases and J lost 0, with 7 bases in between. The CDR3 here is CASSISKYQETQYF. The CDR3 nucleotides read TGTGCCAGTAGTATAAGCAAGTACCAAGAGACCCAGTACTTC.

The V call is TRBV28, the J call TRBJ1-2; 10 positions match TRBD1. V gave up 6 bases and J gave up 6 bases; unmatched junction bases: 10. The CDR3 covers 15 residues. Germline V gene sequence: CDR1 MDHEN, CDR2 SYDVKM. CDR3 in amino acids: CASRLYGQGVHGYTF. CDR3 DNA sequence: TGTGCCAGCAGACTCTACGGACAGGGGGTGCATGGCTACACCTTC.

The chain combines TRBV5-4 with TRBJ1-2, with D perhaps TRBD1 (6 bases). The germline CDR1 and CDR2 sequences are SGHNT and YYREEE (reference sequence). The V end lost 4 bases, the J end lost 8 bases, and 12 bases lay between the germline ends. This CDR3 is built from 12 residues. The CDR3 DNA follows: TGTGCCAGCAGCAGATACAGGGAGGGCTACACCTTC. Protein sequence: CASSRYREGYTF.

J is TRBJ2-5 and V is TRBV7-9; 12 positions agree with TRBD1. Germline V gene lookup returns CDR1 SEHNR and CDR2 FQNEAQ (reference sequence). This CDR3 contains 15 residues. The V segment lost 5 bases and the J segment 5 bases; nucleotides outside the gene matches: 6. CDR3 coding DNA: TGTGCCAGCAGCGCACGGGACAGGGGGCAGGAGACCCAGTACTTC. Translation gives CASSARDRGQETQYF.

The gene calls are TRBV7-8 and TRBJ1-5; TRBD1 aligns across 9 bases. The CDR3 has 19 residues. The trim removed 4 bases at V and 6 bases at J, leaving 19 bases unmatched. Germline V gives CDR1 SGHVS, CDR2 FQNEAQ. The CDR3 sequence: CASSYRQGGNMGSGQPQHF. DNA for the CDR3: TGTGCCAGCAGCTATAGACAGGGGGGGAATATGGGGAGTGGTCAGCCCCAGCATTTT.

The chain carries TRBV27 and TRBJ2-2; D is unresolved. V lost 1 base to trimming and J lost 7 bases, with 13 bases between them. This CDR3 is built from 15 residues. CDR1 is MNHEY, CDR2 SMNVEV, per germline (reference sequence). CDR3 sequence (DNA): TGTGCCAGCAGTTTATTTCCGGCCGGCAGCGGGGAGCTGTTTTTT. Its protein is CASSLFPAGSGELFF.

In this sample, this clone turned up once. V usage is TRBV11-3 and J usage is TRBJ2-7, with 11 bases lining up with TRBD2. This CDR3 contains 17 residues. V lost 5 bases to trimming and J lost 2 bases; unmatched junction nucleotides: 11. Germline assignment: CDR1 SGHNT and CDR2 YENEEA. CDR3 sequence (DNA): TGTGCCAGCAGCCCGAATCGGACTAGCGGGTATACCTACGAGCAGTACTTC. Translating gives CASSPNRTSGYTYEQYF.

This clone appeared once. This rearrangement joins TRBV6-5 to TRBJ1-5; D uncertain. Germline V gene sequence: CDR1 MNHEY, CDR2 SVGAGI. This CDR3 has 15 amino acids. With 4 bases removed from V and 2 bases from J, the gap between germline ends came to 12 bases. This CDR3 reads CASSLKAAGNQPQHF. The CDR3 DNA sequence: TGTGCCAGCAGTTTGAAAGCGGCCGGCAATCAGCCCCAGCATTTT.

The V call is TRBV7-9, the J call TRBJ1-4; tentatively, D is TRBD1 (6 bases). Trimming shortened V by 4 bases and J by 7 bases, and 13 bases separated the two germline ends. In germline, CDR1 is SEHNR, CDR2 FQNEAQ (reference sequence). The CDR3 runs to 14 residues. The CDR3 is CASSSAGESEKLFF. CDR3 bases: TGTGCCAGCAGCTCGGCAGGGGAGAGTGAAAAACTGTTTTTT.

The V call is TRBV19, the J call TRBJ1-5, with a possible D match to TRBD1 (6 bases). The CDR3 sequence is 14 residues long. V lost 3 bases, J lost 5 bases, and 11 bases lay in between. In germline, CDR1 is LNHDA, CDR2 SQIVND (reference sequence). The CDR3 spells CASSIDRWDQPQHF. As DNA, the CDR3 is TGTGCCAGTAGTATTGACAGGTGGGATCAGCCCCAGCATTTT.

The chain has TRBV7-9 and TRBJ1-4; perhaps TRBD1 as D (6 bases). The CDR3 runs to 14 residues. Germline V gene data show CDR1 as SEHNR and CDR2 as FQNEAQ (reference sequence). Trimming left V 6 bases short and J 5 bases short, with 13 bases between. CDR3 loop: CASRPRDINEKLFF. The CDR3 coding sequence is TGTGCCAGCAGACCCCGGGACATAAATGAAAAACTGTTTTTT.